Each of the 26 T cell receptor beta chains below was sequenced from the same sample in a study of T cell responses to AZD1222 COVID-19 vaccine. Data came from immunoSEQ multiplex PCR; TCRdb stores just in-frame clones and leaves some out. Among roughly 170,000 clones listed, about nine tenths were seen once. The sequencing used peripheral blood, collected on day 0 of AZD1222 vaccination. These receptors came from an adult in good health.

This chain uses TRBV6-5 with TRBJ2-7, with TRBD2 matching 9 bases. Germline loops: CDR1 MNHEY, CDR2 SVGAGI. The CDR3 spans 14 residues. Trimming removed 7 bases from V and 1 base from J; junction bases left unmatched: 5. This chain's CDR3 is CASKMTSGSYEQYF. The DNA of the CDR3 is TGTGCCAGCAAGATGACTAGCGGATCCTACGAGCAGTACTTC.

The chain has TRBV10-1 and TRBJ1-2; D gene ambiguous. The V and J ends lost 8 bases and 4 bases respectively, with 14 bases between them. The length of the CDR3 is 13 residues. Germline V gives CDR1 WNHNN, CDR2 SYGVQD (reference sequence). The CDR3 nucleotides read TGCGCCAGCGATCCAGTGAGTTTCTATGGCTACACCTTC. Its translation is CASDPVSFYGYTF.

This chain uses TRBV24-1 with TRBJ2-2; D not resolved. Trimming cost V 0 bases and J 4 bases, with 2 bases left between them. This CDR3 is built from 13 residues. The germline CDR1 and CDR2 sequences are KGHDR and SFDVKD. CDR3 DNA sequence: TGTGCCACCAGTGATTTGGGCACCGGGGAGCTGTTTTTT. This sequence encodes CATSDLGTGELFF.

J is TRBJ1-1 and V is TRBV21-1. TRBV21-1 is classified as a pseudogene. This CDR3 is 14 amino acids long. Here the CDR3 DNA reads TGTGCCAGCAGCAAAGATGGGACGGGCACTGAAGCTTTCTTT. Translation gives CASSKDGTGTEAFF.

The genes are TRBV23-1 and TRBJ2-1; a possible D gene is TRBD2 (6 bases). TRBV23-1 is known as an ORF, though its function is uncertain. There are 17 residues in the CDR3. V shed 0 bases and J shed 1 base, with 13 bases lying between them. The CDR3 region is CASSQSSGDGSYNEQFF. CDR3 sequence (DNA): TGCGCCAGCAGTCAATCGTCGGGGGATGGGTCCTACAATGAGCAGTTCTTC.

V and J are TRBV7-9 and TRBJ1-4; the match to TRBD1 covers 7 bases. In germline, CDR1 is SEHNR, CDR2 FQNEAQ (reference sequence). Losses at the gene ends were 2 bases for V and 8 bases for J; bases not matched to a gene: 8. The CDR3 is 15 amino acids. CDR3 loop: CASSLNPGGGEKLFF. The CDR3 nucleotides read TGTGCCAGCAGCTTAAATCCAGGGGGAGGCGAAAAACTGTTTTTT.

This clone was found once. The V gene is TRBV19, the J gene TRBJ1-5; 7 bases line up with TRBD1. The V gene end was trimmed by 5 bases and the J gene end by 7 bases; junction bases not matched to a gene: 5. CDR1 and CDR2 from the germline V gene are LNHDA and SQIVND (reference sequence). The CDR3 loop spans 13 amino acids. CDR3 DNA: TGTGCCAGTAGTGAAGGGGGCGGACAGCCCCAGCATTTT. As protein: CASSEGGGQPQHF.

The chain joins TRBV2 to TRBJ1-2, with a possible D match to TRBD1 (6 bases). CDR1 and CDR2 from the germline V gene are SNHLY and FYNNEI. The CDR3 loop spans 15 amino acids. V was trimmed by 11 bases and J by 0 bases, leaving 19 bases between them. The CDR3 nucleotides are TGTGCCTCAAGGGGGGGGTTCGGAGCTAACTATGGCTACACCTTC. It translates to CASRGGFGANYGYTF. Variable domain in full (rest from reference TRBV2 and TRBJ1-2): EPEVTQTPSHQVTQMGQEVILRCVPISNHLYFYWYRQILGQKVEFLVSFYNNEISEKSEIFDDQFSVERPDGSNFTLKIRSTKLEDSAMYFCASRGGFGANYGYTFGSGTRLTVV.

The chain employs TRBV19 and TRBJ2-1; TRBD2 aligns across 10 bases. There are 16 residues in the CDR3. The junction had 13 bases not matched to a gene; V was cut back by 7 bases and J by 7 bases. CDR1 is LNHDA, CDR2 SQIVND, per germline (reference sequence). CDR3 region: CASIPSRAGGRNEQFF. The CDR3 DNA is TGTGCCAGTATTCCCTCGAGAGCGGGAGGGCGGAATGAGCAGTTCTTC.

The J gene is TRBJ1-2, the V gene TRBV3-1 (or the pseudogene TRBV3-2); D uncertain. Germline-derived CDR1 and CDR2 are LGHDT and YNNKEL (reference sequence). V was cut by 4 bases and J by 8 bases, with 14 bases left in between. The CDR3 runs to 13 residues. The CDR3 here is CASSPKEGAGYTF. The DNA of the CDR3 is TGTGCCAGCAGCCCGAAGGAGGGTGCGGGCTACACCTTC.

This chain connects TRBV27 to TRBJ2-5; D perhaps matches TRBD1 (5 bases). The ends were cut back, 5 bases at V and 8 bases at J, with 15 bases in the middle. Per germline, CDR1 MNHEY and CDR2 SMNVEV (reference sequence). The CDR3 contains 13 residues. CDR3 sequence (DNA): TGTGCCAGCAGTCCAACTCAGGGTGCAACCCAGTACTTC. As protein: CASSPTQGATQYF.

This rearrangement joins TRBV7-2 to TRBJ1-2; 8 bases line up with TRBD1. The CDR3 is made up of 15 amino acids. The trim removed 5 bases at V and 4 bases at J, leaving 9 bases unmatched. CDR1 and CDR2 from the germline V gene are SGHTA and FQGNSA. In DNA form, the CDR3 reads TGTGCCAGCAGCCTACCCCGGGGGACAGGCTATGGCTACACCTTC. Amino acids: CASSLPRGTGYGYTF.

This chain links TRBV19 with TRBJ2-7; TRBD1 agrees at 8 bases. The V gene's germline CDR1 is LNHDA and CDR2 SQIVND (reference sequence). J was trimmed by 0 bases and V by 4 bases; bases with no gene match: 8. The CDR3 loop spans 16 amino acids. The CDR3 here is CASSKNPGQASYEQYF. CDR3 in DNA: TGTGCCAGTAGTAAAAACCCGGGACAGGCCTCCTACGAGCAGTACTTC.

The rearrangement uses TRBV10-1 and TRBJ2-1; no clear D gene. With 1 base removed from V and 9 bases from J, the gap between germline ends came to 10 bases. The CDR3 extends over 13 amino acids. From germline, CDR1 is WNHNN and CDR2 SYGVQD (reference sequence). CDR3 DNA sequence: TGCGCCAGCAGTGAGTGGGAAACGGGTGAGCAGTTCTTC. This sequence encodes CASSEWETGEQFF.

The rearrangement links TRBV6-5 to TRBJ1-6, with 7 bases lining up with TRBD1. The V segment lost 6 bases and the J segment 5 bases; nucleotides outside the gene matches: 4. The germline V gene has CDR1 MNHEY and CDR2 SVGAGI. The CDR3 is 14 amino acids. The CDR3 nucleotides read TGTGCCAGCAGCCGCACAGGGGATAATTCACCCCTCCACTTT. It encodes CASSRTGDNSPLHF.

J is TRBJ2-2 and V is TRBV5-1; 9 bases map to TRBD2. Trimming at V came to 0 bases and at J to 1 base, leaving 4 bases not matched to a gene. The V gene's germline CDR1 is SGHRS and CDR2 YFSETQ. The CDR3 consists of 17 residues. The CDR3 loop reads CASSLGRLAVNTGELFF. CDR3 sequence (DNA): TGCGCCAGCAGCTTGGGCCGACTAGCGGTGAACACCGGGGAGCTGTTTTTT.

The chain couples TRBV5-1 to TRBJ1-1; D call uncertain. V gave up 2 bases and J gave up 8 bases, with 16 bases separating them. Germline loops: CDR1 SGHRS, CDR2 YFSETQ. CDR3 length: 14 amino acids. This CDR3 reads CASSFVGMGNEAFF. The CDR3 DNA is TGCGCCAGCAGCTTTGTAGGTATGGGAAACGAAGCTTTCTTT.

The chain employs TRBV19 and TRBJ1-2; unclear D gene. V was shortened by 3 bases and J by 4 bases, with 12 bases between the two germline ends. The germline gives CDR1 LNHDA, CDR2 SQIVND (reference sequence). The CDR3 loop spans 14 amino acids. The CDR3 DNA sequence: TGTGCCAGTAGTATGGGTTCAGTTCTCTATGGCTACACCTTC. Protein product: CASSMGSVLYGYTF.

The rearrangement links TRBV30 to TRBJ2-5; D uncertain. Trimming shortened V by 0 bases and J by 1 base, and 12 bases separated the two germline ends. Germline V gene data show CDR1 as GTSNPN and CDR2 as SVGIG (reference sequence). There are 15 residues in the CDR3. CDR3 protein: CAWSVPPFSQETQYF. CDR3 nucleotides: TGTGCCTGGAGTGTCCCTCCTTTTAGCCAAGAGACCCAGTACTTC.

The chain couples TRBV6-2 or TRBV6-3 to TRBJ1-1, with a tentative D call TRBD1 (5 bases). Trimming pared 0 bases from V and 5 bases from J, leaving 19 bases between. The CDR3 sequence is 17 residues long. CDR1 and CDR2 from the germline V gene are MNHEY and SVGEGT. The CDR3 is CASSYSSWGSGLTEAFF. The CDR3 DNA is TGTGCCAGCAGTTACTCGAGTTGGGGGAGTGGGTTAACTGAAGCTTTCTTT.

The chain combines TRBV7-8 with TRBJ1-5; 7 nucleotides align to TRBD1. This CDR3 spans 16 amino acids. The germline CDR1 and CDR2 sequences are SGHVS and FQNEAQ. V was clipped by 1 base and J by 1 base; unmatched bases: 4. CDR3 bases: TGTGCCAGCAGCTTAGTAGGGGGCGGGAGCAATCAGCCCCAGCATTTT. Translated, it gives CASSLVGGGSNQPQHF.

The CDR3 reads CASSPRQGARNTEAFF. CDR3 bases: TGTGCCAGCAGCCCTCGACAGGGGGCCCGGAACACTGAAGCTTTCTTT. V is TRBV7-2 and J is TRBJ1-1; TRBD1 matches 10 bases. Unmatched junction bases numbered 7, after V lost 5 bases and J lost 1 base. The CDR3 loop spans 16 amino acids. CDR1 is SGHTA, CDR2 FQGNSA, per germline.

The chain carries TRBV28 and TRBJ1-5, with D maybe TRBD1 (5 bases). The CDR3 totals 15 residues. CDR1 and CDR2 (germline): MDHEN, SYDVKM. Trimming cost V 2 bases and J 6 bases, with 14 bases left between them. Here the CDR3 reads CASSLGAGSGQPQHF. The CDR3 region has the DNA TGTGCCAGCAGTTTAGGGGCGGGTTCTGGTCAGCCCCAGCATTTT.

In the case of this clone: Other DNA sequences in this specimen translate into the identical CDR3. The chain combines TRBV5-1 with TRBJ2-7, with D tentatively TRBD2 (5 bases). CDR1 is SGHRS, CDR2 YFSETQ, per germline. V dropped 0 bases and J dropped 7 bases, with 8 bases sitting between them. CDR3 length equals 12 residues. The CDR3 loop is CASSLDRGEQYF. The CDR3 DNA reads TGCGCCAGCAGCTTGGATCGGGGAGAGCAGTACTTC.

The gene calls are TRBV18 and TRBJ2-6, with a possible D match to TRBD2 (5 bases). Between the trimmed V and J ends, which lost 3 bases and 1 base, there was a span of 10 bases. The CDR3 loop spans 16 amino acids. The germline V gene encodes CDR1 KGHSH and CDR2 LQKENI. CDR3 protein: CASSPSIASGANVLTF. CDR3 coding DNA: TGTGCCAGCTCACCGAGTATAGCGTCTGGGGCCAACGTCCTGACTTTC.

This clone was seen just once. The chain recombines TRBV9 with TRBJ2-2, with D unresolved. V was cut by 2 bases and J by 7 bases, with 9 bases left in between. Germline V gene data show CDR1 as SGDLS and CDR2 as YYNGEE. The CDR3 covers 13 residues. CDR3 loop: CASSVNPSGELFF. As DNA, the CDR3 is TGTGCCAGCAGCGTTAATCCAAGCGGGGAGCTGTTTTTT.